The T cell receptor beta chain under discussion was sequenced for a study of OX40 agonist ivuxolimab in advanced cancers. Some background on the complete study: Ivuxolimab, which targeted the costimulatory receptor OX40 (CD134), was an agonistic, fully human IgG2 monoclonal antibody. The point of sequencing TCRbeta in the periphery was to test whether ivuxolimab changed TCR sequence diversity and drove clonal T-cell expansion. The monotherapy dose-escalation portion (N of about 50 patients) of the phase I ivuxolimab trial is reported in the paper. Prior anti-PD-1, anti-PD-L1 or anti-CTLA-4 therapy was permitted, and 40% of dose-escalation patients had received checkpoint inhibitors. Of the roughly 50 dose-escalation patients, hepatocellular carcinoma was present in roughly 19, melanoma in approximately 15, renal cell carcinoma in 9 and head and neck cancer in 9. In the dose-escalation cohort, 65% to 90% of patients were male, and the mean age was around 60 years, with a range of roughly 20 to 85. Partial responses occurred in three dose-escalation patients, of whom one had hepatocellular carcinoma and two had cutaneous melanoma. Intravenous ivuxolimab was administered to patients every 2 weeks at six dose levels: 0.01, 0.1, 0.3, 1.5, 3 and 10 mg/kg. General findings and caveats noted by the study authors: Low levels of normalized T-cell clonal expansion were also shown by some nonresponding patients. At doses of 0.1 to 3.0 mg/kg, clonal expansion of both CD4+ and CD8+ blood T cells was observed from baseline to week 6. On average, CD8+ T cells showed more expanded clones than CD4+ T cells after ivuxolimab. In partial responders in the 0.1-3.0 mg/kg groups, normalized peripheral clonal expansion was found to be among the lowest, especially among CD8+ T cells. The antigen specificity of the clonally expanded peripheral T cells was not determined.

CDR1 and CDR2 are read off the germline V gene (reference sequence) as SEHNR and FQNEAQ. Including the terminal cysteine and phenylalanine, the CDR3 comprises 14 residues. Of the read, only the CDR3 DNA is kept; its 42 bases are in frame from base 1. The junction shows trimming of 6 bases on V and 8 bases on J, and the gene matches do not reach 12 bases of it. For sequencing of the TCRbeta CDR3 region, genomic DNA was extracted from the sorted cells. The immunoSEQ Assay was used for sequencing of TCRbeta CDR3 regions. What TCRdb holds here is the immuneACCESS table cut down to in-frame rearrangements. Part of the clones is not present; checked against another copy, under half of the missing clones reflect an unresolved V gene, and the others are unexplained. This sample lists 95,000 to 150,000 clones; approximately 92% were detected once. The ten top clones hold less than 0.2% of the sample. Comment on this clone: Its target antigen remains unknown. Base qualities are not recorded, but no much larger clone differs from it by a single base.

Patients with a history of autoimmune disease or receiving systemic immunosuppression were excluded from the trial. Peripheral blood for TCR sequencing was collected from all dose cohorts at baseline, on cycle 4 day 1, and on cycle 7 day 1. The samples were taken from a phase I, first-in-human, multicenter, open-label dose-escalation trial of ivuxolimab. Adults with locally advanced or metastatic melanoma, renal cell carcinoma, hepatocellular carcinoma or head and neck squamous cell carcinoma were enrolled in the trial. CD4+ and CD8+ T cells were sorted separately from peripheral blood before TCR sequencing.

The receptor was isolated from an adult with an advanced solid tumor such as melanoma, head and neck, liver or kidney cancer. The rearrangement combines TRBV7-9 with TRBJ1-1, with 7 middle bases fitting TRBD1. The specimen was CD4+ or CD8+ T cells sorted from blood, collected in a trial of the OX40 agonist ivuxolimab. CDR3 protein: CASSPRTGSEEAFF. The DNA reads TGTGCCAGCAGTCCCCGGACAGGTTCGGAAGAAGCTTTCTTT.